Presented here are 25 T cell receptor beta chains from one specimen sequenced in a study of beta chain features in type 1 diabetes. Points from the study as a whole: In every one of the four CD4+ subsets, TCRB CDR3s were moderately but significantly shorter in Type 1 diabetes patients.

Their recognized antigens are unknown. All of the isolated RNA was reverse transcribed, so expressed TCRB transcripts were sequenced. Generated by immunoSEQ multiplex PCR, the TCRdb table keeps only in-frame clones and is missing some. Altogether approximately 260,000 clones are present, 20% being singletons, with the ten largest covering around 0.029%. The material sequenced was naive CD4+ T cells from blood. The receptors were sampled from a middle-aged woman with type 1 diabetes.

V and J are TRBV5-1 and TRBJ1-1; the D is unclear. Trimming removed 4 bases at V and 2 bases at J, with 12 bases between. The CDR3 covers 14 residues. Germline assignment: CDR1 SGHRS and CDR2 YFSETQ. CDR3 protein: CASSAGRLNTEAFF. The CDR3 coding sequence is TGCGCCAGCAGCGCGGGCAGGTTAAACACTGAAGCTTTCTTT.

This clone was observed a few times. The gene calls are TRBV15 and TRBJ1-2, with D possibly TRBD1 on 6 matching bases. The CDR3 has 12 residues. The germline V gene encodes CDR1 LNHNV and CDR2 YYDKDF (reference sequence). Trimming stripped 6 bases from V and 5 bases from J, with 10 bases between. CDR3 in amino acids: CATSRTAYGYTF. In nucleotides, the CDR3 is TGTGCCACCAGTAGGACAGCATATGGCTACACCTTC.

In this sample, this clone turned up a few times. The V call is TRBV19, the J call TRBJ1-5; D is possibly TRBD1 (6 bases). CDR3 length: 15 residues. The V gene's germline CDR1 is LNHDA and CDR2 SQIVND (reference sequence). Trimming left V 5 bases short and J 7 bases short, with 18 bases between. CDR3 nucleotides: TGTGCCAGTAGTTCACAACAGGGATCATCCCAGCCCCAGCATTTT. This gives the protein CASSSQQGSSQPQHF.

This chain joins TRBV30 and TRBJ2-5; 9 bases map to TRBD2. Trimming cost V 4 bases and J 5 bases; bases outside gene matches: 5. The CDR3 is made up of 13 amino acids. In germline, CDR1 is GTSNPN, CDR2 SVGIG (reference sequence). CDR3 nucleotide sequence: TGTGCCTGGATGACTAGCGGTGGGGAGACCCAGTACTTC. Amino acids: CAWMTSGGETQYF.

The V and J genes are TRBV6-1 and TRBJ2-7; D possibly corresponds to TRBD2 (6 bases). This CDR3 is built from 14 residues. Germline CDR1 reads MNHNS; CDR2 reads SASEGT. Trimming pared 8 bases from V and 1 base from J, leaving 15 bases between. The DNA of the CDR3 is TGTGCCAGCTGCTCCTCCGGGGGATCCTACGAGCAGTACTTC. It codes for CASCSSGGSYEQYF.

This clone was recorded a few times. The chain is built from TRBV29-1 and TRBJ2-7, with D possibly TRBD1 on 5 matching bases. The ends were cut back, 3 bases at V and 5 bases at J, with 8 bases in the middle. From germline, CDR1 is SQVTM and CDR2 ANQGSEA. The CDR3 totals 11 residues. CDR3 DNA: TGCAGCGTTGAGCAGGGCGACGAGCAGTACTTC. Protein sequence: CSVEQGDEQYF.

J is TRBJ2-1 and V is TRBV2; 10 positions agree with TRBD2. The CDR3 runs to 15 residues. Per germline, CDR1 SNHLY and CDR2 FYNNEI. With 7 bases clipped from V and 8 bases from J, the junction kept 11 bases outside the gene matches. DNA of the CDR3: TGTGCCAGCAAGAAGAGGACTAGCGGTAGGGATGAGCAGTTCTTC. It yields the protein CASKKRTSGRDEQFF.

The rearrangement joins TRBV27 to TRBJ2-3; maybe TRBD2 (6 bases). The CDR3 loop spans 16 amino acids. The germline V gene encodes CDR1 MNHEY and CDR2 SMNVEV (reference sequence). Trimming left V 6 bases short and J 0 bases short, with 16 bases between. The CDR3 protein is CASRSKRGRSTDTQYF. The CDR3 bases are TGTGCCAGCAGGAGCAAAAGAGGGAGGAGCACAGATACGCAGTATTTT.

The CDR3 region has the DNA TGTGCCAGCAGCTCCACATACTACAATGAGCAGTTCTTC. Translated, it gives CASSSTYYNEQFF. The chain carries TRBV9 and TRBJ2-1; no clear D. Trimming took 4 bases from V and 3 from J, leaving 8 bases between them. The CDR3 sequence is 13 residues long. Germline V gene sequence: CDR1 SGDLS, CDR2 YYNGEE.

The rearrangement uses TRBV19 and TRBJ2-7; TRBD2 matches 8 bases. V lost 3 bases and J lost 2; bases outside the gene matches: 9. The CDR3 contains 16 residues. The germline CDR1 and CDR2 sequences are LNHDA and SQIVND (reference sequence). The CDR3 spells CASSILAGGGTYEQYF. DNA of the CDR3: TGTGCCAGTAGTATCCTCGCCGGGGGGGGCACCTACGAGCAGTACTTC.

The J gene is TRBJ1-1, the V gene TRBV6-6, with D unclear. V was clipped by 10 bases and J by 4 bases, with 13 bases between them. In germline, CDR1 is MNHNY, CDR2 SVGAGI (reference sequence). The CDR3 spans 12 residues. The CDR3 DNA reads TGTGCCACCTCCCGGTCGGGCACTGAAGCTTTCTTT. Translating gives CATSRSGTEAFF.

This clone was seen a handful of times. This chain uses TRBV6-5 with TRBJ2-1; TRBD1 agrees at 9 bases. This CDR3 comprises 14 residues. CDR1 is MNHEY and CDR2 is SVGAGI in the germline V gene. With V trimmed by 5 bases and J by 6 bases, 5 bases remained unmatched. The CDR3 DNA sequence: TGTGCCAGCAGTACCGGGACAGGGACCAATGAGCAGTTCTTC. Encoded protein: CASSTGTGTNEQFF.

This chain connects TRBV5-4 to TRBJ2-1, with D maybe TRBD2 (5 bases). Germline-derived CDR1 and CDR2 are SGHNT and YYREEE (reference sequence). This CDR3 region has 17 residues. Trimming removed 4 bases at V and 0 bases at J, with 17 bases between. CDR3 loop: CASSSGNRRSSYNEQFF. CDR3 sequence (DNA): TGTGCCAGCAGCAGTGGGAATCGGAGGAGCTCCTACAATGAGCAGTTCTTC.

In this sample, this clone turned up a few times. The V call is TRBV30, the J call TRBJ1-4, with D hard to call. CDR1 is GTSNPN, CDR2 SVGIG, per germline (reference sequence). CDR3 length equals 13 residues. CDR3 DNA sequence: TGTGCTCTGATCCAGGCAACTAATGAAAAACTGTTTTTT. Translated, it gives CALIQATNEKLFF.

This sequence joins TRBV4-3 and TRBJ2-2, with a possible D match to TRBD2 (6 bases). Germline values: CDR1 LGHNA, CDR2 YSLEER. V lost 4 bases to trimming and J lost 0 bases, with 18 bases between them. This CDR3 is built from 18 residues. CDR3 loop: CASSPANSGYTNTGELFF. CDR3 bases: TGCGCCAGCAGCCCAGCGAATAGCGGATATACGAACACCGGGGAGCTGTTTTTT.

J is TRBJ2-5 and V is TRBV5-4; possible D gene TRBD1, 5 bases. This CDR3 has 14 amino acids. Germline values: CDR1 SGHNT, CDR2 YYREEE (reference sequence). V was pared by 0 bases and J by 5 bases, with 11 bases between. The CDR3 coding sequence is TGTGCCAGCAGCTTGGAAGGGGCCCGGGAGACCCAGTACTTC. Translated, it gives CASSLEGARETQYF. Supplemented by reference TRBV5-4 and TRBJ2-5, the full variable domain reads ETGVTQSPTHLIKTRGQQVTLRCSSQSGHNTVSWYQQALGQGPQFIFQYYREEENGRGNFPPRFSGLQFPNYSSELNVNALELDDSALYLCASSLEGARETQYFGPGTRLLVL.

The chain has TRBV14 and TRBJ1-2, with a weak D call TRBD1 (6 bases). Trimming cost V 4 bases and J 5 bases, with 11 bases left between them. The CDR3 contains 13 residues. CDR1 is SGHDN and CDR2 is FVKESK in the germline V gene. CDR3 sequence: CASSLGQRYGYTF. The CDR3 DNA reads TGTGCCAGCAGCCTTGGACAGAGATATGGCTACACCTTC.

The CDR3 loop reads CASSDRQYGYTF. CDR3 DNA sequence: TGTGCCAGCAGTGATCGACAGTATGGCTACACCTTC. The chain employs TRBV6-1 and TRBJ1-2, with TRBD1 as a possible D gene (5 bases). V lost 3 bases and J lost 5, with 7 bases in between. In germline, CDR1 is MNHNS, CDR2 SASEGT. This CDR3 region has 12 residues.

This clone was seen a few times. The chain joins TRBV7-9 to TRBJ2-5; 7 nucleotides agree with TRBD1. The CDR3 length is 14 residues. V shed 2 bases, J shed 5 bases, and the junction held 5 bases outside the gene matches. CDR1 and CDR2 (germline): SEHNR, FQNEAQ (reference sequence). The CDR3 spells CASSLMTGRETQYF. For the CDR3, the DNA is TGTGCCAGCAGCTTAATGACAGGGCGGGAGACCCAGTACTTC.

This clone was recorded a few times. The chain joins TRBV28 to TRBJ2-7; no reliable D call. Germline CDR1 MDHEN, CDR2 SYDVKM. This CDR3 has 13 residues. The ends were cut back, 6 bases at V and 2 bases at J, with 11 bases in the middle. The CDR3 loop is CASSPGSTYEQYF. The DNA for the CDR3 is TGTGCCAGCAGCCCCGGTTCTACCTACGAGCAGTACTTC.

This chain's CDR3 is CASREGSNQPQHF. CDR3 sequence (DNA): TGTGCCTCCAGGGAGGGGAGCAATCAGCCCCAGCATTTT. This chain joins TRBV10-3 and TRBJ1-5, with D perhaps TRBD1 (5 bases). Trimming shortened V by 11 bases and J by 1 base, and 12 bases separated the two germline ends. Germline-derived CDR1 and CDR2 are ENHRY and SYGVKD. The CDR3 is 13 residues long.

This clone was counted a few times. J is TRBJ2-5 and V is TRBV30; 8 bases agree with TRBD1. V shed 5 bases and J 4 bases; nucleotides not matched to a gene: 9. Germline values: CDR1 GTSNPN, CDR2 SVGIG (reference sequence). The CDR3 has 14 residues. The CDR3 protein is CAWRGQGRRETQYF. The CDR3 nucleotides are TGTGCCTGGCGCGGACAGGGAAGAAGAGAGACCCAGTACTTC. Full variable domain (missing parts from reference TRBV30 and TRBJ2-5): SQTIHQWPATLVQPVGSPLSLECTVEGTSNPNLYWYRQAAGRGLQLLFYSVGIGQISSEVPQNLSASRPQDRQFILSSKKLLLSDSGFYLCAWRGQGRRETQYFGPGTRLLVL.

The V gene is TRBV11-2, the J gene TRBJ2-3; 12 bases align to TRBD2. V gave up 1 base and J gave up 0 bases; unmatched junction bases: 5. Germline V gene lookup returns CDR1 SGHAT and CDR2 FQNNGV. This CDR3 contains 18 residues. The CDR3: CASSLGLAGVRSTDTQYF. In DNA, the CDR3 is TGTGCCAGCAGCTTAGGACTAGCGGGAGTGCGGAGCACAGATACGCAGTATTTT.

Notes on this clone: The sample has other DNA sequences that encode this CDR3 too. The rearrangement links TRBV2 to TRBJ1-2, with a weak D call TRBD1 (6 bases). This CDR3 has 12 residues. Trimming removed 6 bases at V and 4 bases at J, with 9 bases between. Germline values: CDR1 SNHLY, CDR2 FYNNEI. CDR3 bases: TGTGCCAGCAGAGGGGGGGGCTATGGCTACACCTTC. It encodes CASRGGGYGYTF. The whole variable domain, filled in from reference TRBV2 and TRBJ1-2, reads EPEVTQTPSHQVTQMGQEVILRCVPISNHLYFYWYRQILGQKVEFLVSFYNNEISEKSEIFDDQFSVERPDGSNFTLKIRSTKLEDSAMYFCASRGGGYGYTFGSGTRLTVV.

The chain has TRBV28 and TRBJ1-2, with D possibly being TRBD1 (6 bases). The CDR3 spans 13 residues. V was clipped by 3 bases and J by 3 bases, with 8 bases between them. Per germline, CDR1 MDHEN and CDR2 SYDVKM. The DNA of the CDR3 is TGTGCCAGCAGTTTGAACAGGGACTATGGCTACACCTTC. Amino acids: CASSLNRDYGYTF.